A single sample is the source of the 8 T cell receptor beta chains below, sequenced in a study of identical twins. MiXCR, run by TCRdb on the 5' RACE reads, gives a single entry per CDR3 protein. The data show hundreds of thousands of distinct CDR3 sequences, with about 12% seen just once and about 1.6% held by the top ten. These data also formed part of another study, on yellow fever vaccine responses in identical twins.

Source material: PBMCs. Receptor source: a woman younger than 35 in good health.

A few counts support this clonotype. The V and J genes are TRBV6-1 and TRBJ1-1; perhaps TRBD1 as D (5 bases). This CDR3 is 16 amino acids long. V lost 6 bases and J 0 bases, leaving 17 bases between the germline ends. Per germline, CDR1 MNHNS and CDR2 SASEGT. DNA of the CDR3: TGTGCCAGCAGCATACACCGGGGCCTAATGAACACTGAAGCTTTCTTT. It is translated as CASSIHRGLMNTEAFF.

In its sample, this clonotype was seen a few times. V is TRBV2 and J is TRBJ2-1, with TRBD2 identical over 11 bases. The V and J ends lost 6 bases and 4 bases, in that order; junction bases with no gene match: 5. The CDR3 sequence is 15 residues long. The germline CDR1 and CDR2 sequences are SNHLY and FYNNEI. In DNA form, the CDR3 reads TGTGCCAGCAGAGAACTAGCGGGAGAGTACAATGAGCAGTTCTTC. Translating gives CASRELAGEYNEQFF.

The CDR3 is CASGSEKDTQYF. The CDR3 region has the DNA TGTGCCAGCGGGTCCGAGAAAGATACGCAGTATTTT. The gene calls are TRBV6-6 and TRBJ2-3; D is unresolved. With 8 bases removed from V and 5 bases from J, the gap between germline ends came to 11 bases. The CDR3 spans 12 residues. The germline CDR1 and CDR2 sequences are MNHNY and SVGAGI (reference sequence).

This clonotype showed up just a few times. The chain joins TRBV12-3 or TRBV12-4 to TRBJ2-1; 10 nucleotides agree with TRBD2. This CDR3 contains 17 residues. Trimming at V came to 6 bases and at J to 3 bases, leaving 11 bases not matched to a gene. The CDR3 DNA reads TGTGCCAGCAGCCCGGCTATAGCGGGAGGAAACTACAATGAGCAGTTCTTC. This sequence encodes CASSPAIAGGNYNEQFF.

This clonotype was recorded at least ten times. V usage is TRBV4-1 and J usage is TRBJ1-1; no clear D gene. This CDR3 is 13 amino acids long. Trimming took off 4 bases at V and 0 bases at J, with 6 bases between the two ends. CDR1 and CDR2 from the germline V gene are MGHRA and YSYEKL. CDR3 sequence (DNA): TGCGCCAGCAGCCGAAACATGAACACTGAAGCTTTCTTT. This translates into CASSRNMNTEAFF.

This clonotype was counted a few times. The V call is TRBV7-9, the J call TRBJ2-7; 9 nucleotides match TRBD1. Germline V gives CDR1 SEHNR, CDR2 FQNEAQ (reference sequence). With V trimmed by 5 bases and J by 4 bases, 12 bases remained unmatched. This CDR3 has 16 amino acids. The chain's CDR3 is CASSASTGGDGYEQYV. The CDR3 region has the DNA TGTGCCAGCAGCGCCTCGACAGGGGGAGATGGATACGAGCAGTACGTC.

This clonotype was seen at least ten times. This chain uses TRBV29-1 with TRBJ2-5; a weak D match, TRBD1 (6 bases). The germline gives CDR1 SQVTM, CDR2 ANQGSEA. V lost 3 bases, J lost 5 bases, and 19 bases lay in between. This CDR3 has 15 residues. In nucleotides, the CDR3 is TGCAGCGTTGAGAGGGGCAGGGGCTTGAGGGAGACCCAGTACTTC. It yields the protein CSVERGRGLRETQYF. Complete variable domain (other parts from reference TRBV29-1 and TRBJ2-5): SAVISQKPSRDICQRGTSLTIQCQVDSQVTMMFWYRQQPGQSLTLIATANQGSEATYESGFVIDKFPISRPNLTFSTLTVSNMSPEDSSIYLCSVERGRGLRETQYFGPGTRLLVL.

The genes are TRBV12-5 and TRBJ1-1, with 10 bases aligning to TRBD1. Germline V gives CDR1 LGHNT, CDR2 FRNRAP. This CDR3 is built from 16 residues. CDR3 protein: CVCGLNNGQGVTEAFF. CDR3 coding DNA: TGTGTCTGTGGTTTGAATAACGGACAGGGGGTCACTGAAGCTTTCTTT.